The 7 T cell receptor beta chains reported below all come from one sample, sequenced in a study of response to subunit inactivated influenza vaccine (dated by TCRdb to between 2018 and 2020). The library was generated by RT-PCR. Sequencing was performed on an Illumina HiSeq 2500. The raw public reads went through TCRdb reprocessing: fastp at Q25, MiXCR clone calling, in-frame beta chains kept. All rows with the same CDR3 protein become a single entry with the most common DNA and genes. In all, the sample holds about 700,000 distinct CDR3 sequences, and 15% to 19% of those were seen once. The ten top clones hold roughly 10% of the sample. Material: PBMCs from blood, obtained about 13 days after vaccination. The receptors come from a man in his fifties or sixties who received an inactivated influenza vaccine. Donor details come from another sample of the same person, matched by shared clones.

This clonotype was detected a few times. This chain links TRBV5-1 with TRBJ2-1; D might be TRBD2 (6 bases). The germline V gene has CDR1 SGHRS and CDR2 YFSETQ. Trimming stripped 2 bases from V and 6 bases from J, with 12 bases between. This CDR3 is built from 14 residues. As DNA, the CDR3 is TGCGCCAGCAGCTTACAGCGGGCCCCCAATGAGCAGTTCTTC. Its protein is CASSLQRAPNEQFF.

This clonotype has more than one count but fewer than ten. The gene calls are TRBV12-3 or TRBV12-4 and TRBJ1-1, with a weak D call TRBD1 (6 bases). CDR3 length: 17 residues. V gave up 1 base and J gave up 0 bases, with 15 bases separating them. The CDR3 here is CASSLGQSGAVNTEAFF. The DNA of the CDR3 is TGTGCCAGCAGTTTAGGGCAGTCGGGGGCGGTGAACACTGAAGCTTTCTTT.

Only a few counts were recorded for this clonotype. The chain recombines TRBV2 with TRBJ1-5; perhaps TRBD1 as D (6 bases). The CDR3 covers 11 residues. Germline V gene sequence: CDR1 SNHLY, CDR2 FYNNEI. V was shortened by 4 bases and J by 12 bases, with 10 bases between the two germline ends. The CDR3 nucleotides are TGTGCCAGCAGTGCCCGGACAGTCCAGCATTTT. Its translation: CASSARTVQHF.

This clonotype has a handful of counts. This chain connects TRBV11-2 to TRBJ1-5, with D uncertain. The CDR3 sequence is 13 residues long. In germline, CDR1 is SGHAT, CDR2 FQNNGV. V shed 1 base and J shed 11 bases, with 12 bases lying between them. The CDR3, as DNA: TGTGCCAGCAGCTTAGCCCCTGGGTCGTCCCAGCATTTT. Protein product: CASSLAPGSSQHF.

This clonotype was counted a few times. The chain recombines TRBV5-1 with TRBJ1-2, with a possible D match to TRBD1 (5 bases). Germline assignment: CDR1 SGHRS and CDR2 YFSETQ. This CDR3 is built from 12 residues. Deletions cut 5 bases from V and 5 bases from J, with 10 bases between. As DNA, the CDR3 is TGCGCCAGCAGGGGGGAGGCTTATGGCTACACCTTC. Encoded protein: CASRGEAYGYTF.

V is TRBV11-2 and J is TRBJ2-1, with TRBD2 identical over 7 bases. CDR1 is SGHAT, CDR2 FQNNGV, per germline. Trimming removed 4 bases from V and 0 bases from J; junction bases left unmatched: 18. This CDR3 contains 20 residues. As DNA, the CDR3 is TGTGCCAGCAGCTCCACGGTGGGAGGGCCTATCCCGAGCTCCTACAATGAGCAGTTCTTC. As protein: CASSSTVGGPIPSSYNEQFF.

The CDR3 DNA follows: TGTGCCAGCAGAACTGACAGGGCCGTCTACGAGCAGTACTTC. As protein: CASRTDRAVYEQYF. The chain recombines TRBV6-2 or TRBV6-3 with TRBJ2-7, with 7 bases identical to TRBD1. This CDR3 is 14 amino acids long. V shed 6 bases and J 3 bases; nucleotides not matched to a gene: 8. Germline V gene lookup returns CDR1 MNHEY and CDR2 SVGEGT.